These 20 T cell receptor beta chains came from one sample sequenced in a study of spatial heterogeneity in lung cancer. A single record per CDR3 protein comes from TCRdb applying MiXCR to the 5' RACE reads. The sample lists 9,500 to 12,000 distinct CDR3 sequences; around 10% were seen once. As for time point: blood at routine non-recurrence follow-up after resection. The starting material was PBMCs, obtained at follow-up. Receptors were obtained from a female donor with early-stage non-small cell lung cancer.

This clonotype came up a few times. V and J are TRBV7-3 and TRBJ2-1; 11 positions agree with TRBD2. Germline V CDR1 and CDR2: SGHTA, FQGTGA. V dropped 5 bases and J dropped 7; count of bases not matched to a gene: 7. The CDR3 runs 15 residues. CDR3 sequence reads: CASSRTSGSGNEQFF. Written as DNA, the CDR3 is TGTGCCAGCAGCCGTACTAGCGGGAGTGGGAATGAGCAGTTCTTC.

This clonotype was picked up a small number of times. The rearrangement uses TRBV7-3 and TRBJ2-2; no clear D gene. CDR3 size: 14 residues. Germline loops: CDR1 SGHTA, CDR2 FQGTGA. The V gene lost 7 bases and the J gene lost 1 base, with 10 bases spanning the gap. Here the CDR3 reads CASKEWRNTGELFF. Here the CDR3 DNA reads TGTGCCAGCAAAGAGTGGAGGAACACCGGGGAGCTGTTTTTT. The variable domain in full, completed from reference TRBV7-3 and TRBJ2-2, reads GAGVSQTPSNKVTEKGKYVELRCDPISGHTALYWYRQSLGQGPEFLIYFQGTGAADDSGLPNDRFFAVRPEGSVSTLKIQRTERGDSAVYLCASKEWRNTGELFFGEGSRLTVL.

This clonotype was detected ten times or more. V and J are TRBV19 and TRBJ1-5; possibly TRBD1 for D (5 bases). Trimming removed 5 bases from V and 3 bases from J, with 11 bases in between. CDR1 LNHDA and CDR2 SQIVND come from the germline V gene (reference sequence). This CDR3 is built from 14 residues. The CDR3 DNA sequence: TGTGCCAGTAGTTATGGGGGAAACAATCAGCCCCAGCATTTT. Encoded protein: CASSYGGNNQPQHF. Full variable domain (outside the CDR3, taken from reference TRBV19 and TRBJ1-5): DGGITQSPKYLFRKEGQNVTLSCEQNLNHDAMYWYRQDPGQGLRLIYYSQIVNDFQKGDIAEGYSVSREKKESFPLTVTSAQKNPTAFYLCASSYGGNNQPQHFGDGTRLSIL.

This clonotype was observed once. The chain has TRBV28 and TRBJ2-2, with 7 bases identical to TRBD2. Per germline, CDR1 MDHEN and CDR2 SYDVKM. V was pared by 8 bases and J by 2 bases, with 5 bases of the junction left unmatched. This CDR3 comprises 14 residues. For the CDR3, the DNA is TGTGCCAGCGAGCCGGGACTAAACACCGGGGAGCTGTTTTTT. Its translation is CASEPGLNTGELFF.

Relative to its sample, this clonotype is medium-sized. The V and J genes are TRBV4-2 and TRBJ2-7; D perhaps matches TRBD2 (5 bases). Germline V lookup: CDR1 LGHNA, CDR2 YNFKEQ. V shed 1 base and J shed 4 bases, with 14 bases lying between them. This CDR3 has 15 amino acids. DNA for the CDR3: TGTGCCAGCAGCCAAGGACCTAGCAAATGGTACGAGCAGTACTTC. It specifies CASSQGPSKWYEQYF.

This sequence joins TRBV7-8 and TRBJ2-3; 10 nucleotides match TRBD2. The V gene's germline CDR1 is SGHVS and CDR2 FQNEAQ. J lost 0 bases, V lost 1 base, and 4 bases had no gene match. The CDR3 is made up of 17 amino acids. The CDR3 DNA sequence: TGTGCCAGCAGCTTAGGATCTAGCGGGGGAAGCACAGATACGCAGTATTTT. Residues: CASSLGSSGGSTDTQYF.

The chain uses TRBV29-1 and TRBJ2-7; 8 bases match TRBD2. The germline CDR1 and CDR2 sequences are SQVTM and ANQGSEA. The junction had 9 bases not matched to a gene; V was cut back by 5 bases and J by 9 bases. This CDR3 is 12 amino acids long. The CDR3 coding sequence is TGCAGCGTTCAGCGGGAGAGTCACGCGCAGTACTTC. Amino acid sequence: CSVQRESHAQYF.

This clonotype was seen ten or more times. The chain employs TRBV6-2 or TRBV6-3 and TRBJ2-1, with unresolved D. Germline values: CDR1 MNHEY, CDR2 SVGEGT. Between the trimmed V and J ends, which lost 0 bases and 3 bases, there was a span of 15 bases. This CDR3 spans 17 amino acids. For the CDR3, the DNA is TGTGCCAGCAGTTACTCGATGTCTGGCGGAAACTACAATGAGCAGTTCTTC. Translated, it gives CASSYSMSGGNYNEQFF.

This clonotype was picked up many times. V usage is TRBV4-2 and J usage is TRBJ2-2; 9 bases fit TRBD1. This CDR3 is built from 18 residues. Germline V gene data show CDR1 as LGHNA and CDR2 as YNFKEQ. Trimming removed 0 bases from V and 6 bases from J; junction bases left unmatched: 11. CDR3 nucleotides: TGTGCCAGCAGCCAAGAAGCCCGAGGGACAGGGAGGTCCGGGGAGCTGTTTTTT. Residues: CASSQEARGTGRSGELFF.

This clonotype was found many times. This chain links TRBV10-3 with TRBJ1-4; D gene ambiguous. The CDR3 has 15 amino acids. Germline-derived CDR1 and CDR2 are ENHRY and SYGVKD. V was shortened by 0 bases and J by 8 bases, with 13 bases between the two germline ends. The CDR3 DNA sequence: TGTGCCATCAGTGAGTCAGGGAATCCGGGGGAAAAACTGTTTTTT. The encoded protein is CAISESGNPGEKLFF.

This clonotype has more than one count but fewer than ten. The chain carries TRBV28 and TRBJ1-5; TRBD1 agrees at 7 bases. With 7 bases clipped from V and 2 bases from J, the junction kept 11 bases outside the gene matches. Germline V gives CDR1 MDHEN, CDR2 SYDVKM. The CDR3 has 16 amino acids. CDR3 sequence: CASTAFRGGGNQPQHF. The DNA for the CDR3 is TGTGCCAGCACCGCGTTCAGGGGGGGCGGCAATCAGCCCCAGCATTTT. Together with reference TRBV28 and TRBJ1-5, the CDR3 gives the full variable domain: DVKVTQSSRYLVKRTGEKVFLECVQDMDHENMFWYRQDPGLGLRLIYFSYDVKMKEKGDIPEGYSVSREKKERFSLILESASTNQTSMYLCASTAFRGGGNQPQHFGDGTRLSIL.

This clonotype was observed at least ten times. The gene calls are TRBV13 and TRBJ2-1, with D maybe TRBD1 (5 bases). The V gene lost 5 bases and the J gene lost 8 bases, with 10 bases spanning the gap. CDR1 and CDR2 (germline): PRHDT, FYEKMQ (reference sequence). The CDR3 has 12 residues. CDR3 amino acids: CASSVDSDEQFF. CDR3 DNA sequence: TGTGCCAGCAGCGTAGACAGTGATGAGCAGTTCTTC.

This clonotype was seen many times. The genes are TRBV28 and TRBJ2-1; no definite D call. V dropped 6 bases and J dropped 1 base, with 13 bases sitting between them. Looked up from germline, CDR1 is MDHEN and CDR2 is SYDVKM. The CDR3 is 15 amino acids. The CDR3: CASSSSWGSYNEQFF. The DNA for the CDR3 is TGTGCCAGCAGCTCCAGCTGGGGTTCCTACAATGAGCAGTTCTTC.

This clonotype was detected ten times or more. The CDR3 loop reads CASSPRSGRLSNEQFF. The CDR3 DNA follows: TGTGCCAGCAGCCCAAGAAGCGGGAGATTGAGCAATGAGCAGTTCTTC. This rearrangement joins TRBV7-3 to TRBJ2-1, with TRBD2 matching 8 bases. The CDR3 loop spans 16 amino acids. J lost 6 bases, V lost 5 bases, and 12 bases had no gene match. The germline V gene has CDR1 SGHTA and CDR2 FQGTGA.

The CDR3 loop is CASSPGSTDTQYF. The DNA for the CDR3 is TGCGCCAGCAGCCCCGGGAGCACAGATACGCAGTATTTT. The chain uses TRBV4-1 and TRBJ2-3; D is unresolved. Germline assignment: CDR1 MGHRA and CDR2 YSYEKL. V gave up 4 bases and J gave up 0 bases, with 5 bases separating them. CDR3 size: 13 residues.

This clonotype has ten or more counts. The chain has TRBV5-1 and TRBJ2-3, with TRBD2 matching 11 bases. The CDR3 runs 15 residues. V trimming: 2 bases; J trimming: 2 bases; junction bases outside the gene matches: 1. CDR1 and CDR2 (germline): SGHRS, YFSETQ. The CDR3 spells CASSLLAGDTDTQYF. The DNA for the CDR3 is TGCGCCAGCAGCTTACTAGCGGGAGACACAGATACGCAGTATTTT.

In its sample, this clonotype was seen a few times. This sequence joins TRBV5-1 and TRBJ2-1; 11 positions match TRBD2. With 0 bases clipped from V and 2 bases from J, the junction kept 7 bases outside the gene matches. CDR3 length: 18 amino acids. Germline V gives CDR1 SGHRS, CDR2 YFSETQ. The CDR3 nucleotides read TGCGCCAGCAGCTTGGAAGTAGCGGGAGGGCCGCCCTACAATGAGCAGTTCTTC. Translated: CASSLEVAGGPPYNEQFF.

Notes on this clonotype: A read error may produce the germline difference seen at one junction end. The rearrangement uses TRBV18 and TRBJ2-1; 12 bases are shared with TRBD2. CDR1 is KGHSH, CDR2 LQKENI, per germline. The CDR3 is made up of 13 amino acids. The CDR3 loop reads CASSTSGRNEQLF. The CDR3 DNA is TGTGCCAGCTCAACTAGCGGGAGGAATGAGCAGCTCTTC.

At least ten counts were recorded for this clonotype. The chain employs TRBV5-1 and TRBJ1-4; D gene uncertain. V lost 1 base and J lost 0, with 4 bases in between. The CDR3 is 14 residues long. CDR1 SGHRS and CDR2 YFSETQ come from the germline V gene. CDR3 amino acids: CASSLQPTNEKLFF. DNA for the CDR3: TGCGCCAGCAGCTTGCAGCCAACTAATGAAAAACTGTTTTTT. Using reference TRBV5-1 and TRBJ1-4 for the parts outside the CDR3, the full variable domain is KAGVTQTPRYLIKTRGQQVTLSCSPISGHRSVSWYQQTPGQGLQFLFEYFSETQRNKGNFPGRFSGRQFSNSRSEMNVSTLELGDSALYLCASSLQPTNEKLFFGSGTQLSVL.

The V call is TRBV11-3, the J call TRBJ2-2; 7 bases map to TRBD2. Trimming at V came to 2 bases and at J to 4 bases, leaving 4 bases not matched to a gene. The CDR3 has 15 residues. The germline CDR1 and CDR2 sequences are SGHNT and YENEEA. The CDR3 nucleotides are TGTGCCAGCAGCTTAAAAGCGGGAAGCACCGGGGAGCTGTTTTTT. Its protein product is CASSLKAGSTGELFF. Full variable domain (remainder filled in from reference TRBV11-3 and TRBJ2-2): EAGVVQSPRYKIIEKKQPVAFWCNPISGHNTLYWYLQNLGQGPELLIRYENEEAVDDSQLPKDRFSAERLKGVDSTLKIQPAELGDSAVYLCASSLKAGSTGELFFGEGSRLTVL.